This T cell receptor beta chain was identified during a study of shared clonotypes between healthy human individuals. On sorted subsets, replicate PCRs used approximately 190 ng DNA, or around 30,000 T cell genomes. Profiling relied on immunoSEQ multiplex PCR, and the TCRdb table lists in-frame clones only, not all of them. The sample contains millions of clones, about 93% of which appear only once. Germline assignment: CDR1 MDHEN and CDR2 SYDVKM. The CDR3 loop spans 14 amino acids. The naive CD8 subset, CD45RO-negative cells positively selected for CCR7, excluded terminally differentiated effector memory CD45RA+ cells.

The receptor was isolated from a man aged 18 to 30 in good health. Some clones in this sample may be carry-over from other donors' samples. The sample comprised naive CD8+ T cells from PBMCs. V gene TRBV28 combines with J gene TRBJ2-7; perhaps TRBD2 as D (6 bases). CDR3 protein: CASALTGERYEQYF. The CDR3 DNA reads as TGTGCGAGCGCCCTAACGGGGGAGAGGTACGAGCAGTACTTC.